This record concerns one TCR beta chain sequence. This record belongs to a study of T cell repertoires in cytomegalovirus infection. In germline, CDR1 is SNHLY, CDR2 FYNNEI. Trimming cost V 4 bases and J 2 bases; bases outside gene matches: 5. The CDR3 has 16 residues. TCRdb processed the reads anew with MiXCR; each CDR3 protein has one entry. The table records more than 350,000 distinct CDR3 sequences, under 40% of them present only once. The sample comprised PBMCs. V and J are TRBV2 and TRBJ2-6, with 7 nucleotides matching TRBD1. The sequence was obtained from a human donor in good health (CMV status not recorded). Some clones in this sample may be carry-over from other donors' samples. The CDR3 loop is CASSGDSSPGANVLTF. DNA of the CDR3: TGTGCCAGCAGTGGGGACAGTTCCCCTGGGGCCAACGTCCTGACTTTC.